What follows describes a single TCR beta chain. This receptor's antigen is unknown. Base qualities are not recorded, but no much larger clone differs from it by a single base. At the DNA level, this CDR3 is encoded by other sequences in the same sample as well. These data come from a study of control samples from healthy donors and cancer patients (dated by TCRdb to 2019 to 2021). According to the germline V gene, CDR1 reads SGHRS and CDR2 reads YFSETQ. From its cysteine to its phenylalanine, the CDR3 spans 15 amino acids. Left in the record is the CDR3 DNA by itself, 45 bases read in frame from the first base. Trimming takes 0 bases off V and 2 bases off J; junction bases not matched to a gene: 4. Library construction relied on the immunoSEQ multiplex PCR assay. TCRdb took this table from immuneACCESS and kept in-frame rearrangements with V and J called. Such tables lack part of the clones; where checked against another copy, unresolved V genes explain under half of the gap, and the rest is unexplained. The sample table records 100,000 to 150,000 clones; 80% to 95% of these occur just once. 0.58% of the sample is taken by the ten largest.

The TCR was taken from an older man with head and neck cancer. The rearrangement joined TRBV5-1 to TRBJ2-5; 7 middle bases align to TRBD2. The specimen was PBMCs. The DNA is as follows: TGCGCCAGCAGCTTGGCGGGGGGTCCACAAGAGACCCAGTACTTC. This is translated as CASSLAGGPQETQYF.